This T cell receptor beta chain was sequenced during a study of Ad26.COV2.S vaccination and SARS-CoV-2 variants. Study-wide background: Donor joined the COV1001 Ad26.COV2.S trial arm. Once or twice, 56 days apart, Ad26.COV2.S was delivered intramuscularly.

About this clone: Antigen unknown.

Noted treatment: roughly 20 received Ad26.COV2.S at low or high dose, single or two shots; about five received placebo; per-sample allocation not given. Collection of the samples took place on day 63 after the first injection of vaccine or placebo. V dropped 8 bases and J dropped 6 bases, with 11 bases sitting between them. Germline V CDR1 and CDR2: LNHDA, SQIVND (reference sequence). The CDR3 length is 13 residues. Study-wide findings and caveats: Researchers reported similar non-spike TCR breadth in vaccine and placebo recipients. Analytic work on TCR breadth and depth might have understated the full extent of total T cell responses.

TCRdb's table, derived via immunoSEQ multiplex PCR, lists solely in-frame clones and lacks some. The repertoire holds roughly 680,000 clones, around 89% seen once, with roughly 1.5% in the top ten. The receptor was derived from a person aged 18 to 59 who received the Ad26.COV2.S COVID-19 vaccine or a placebo. The source material was peripheral blood, sampled in a trial of Ad26.COV2.S vaccine versus placebo. The rearrangement links TRBV19 to TRBJ1-6; no definite D call. Here the CDR3 reads CASGGRVNSPLHF. DNA of the CDR3: TGTGCCAGTGGCGGACGGGTTAATTCACCCCTCCACTTT.